This TCR beta chain was captured in a study of identical twins. General study results and limits: Potential partial confounding of zero-insertion analyses by invariant MAIT and iNKT cells was noted.

Points on this clonotype: Its target is unknown. The CDR3 end shows no conserved phenylalanine or tryptophan, and so a read error is likely.

CDR1 is MRHNA, CDR2 SNTAGT, per germline. This CDR3 contains 14 residues. The V gene lost 10 bases and the J gene lost 1 base, with 15 bases spanning the gap. All donors were healthy, and all were Caucasian. TCRdb analysed the 5' RACE reads with MiXCR anew, one entry per CDR3 protein. The sample comprises 100,000 to 110,000 distinct CDR3 sequences, 5.9% of which are singletons, and 12% rests with the top ten. The sequenced material came from memory T cells sorted from blood. This rearrangement joins TRBV6-4 to TRBJ2-3; D ambiguous. This receptor was taken from a woman aged 45 to 65 in good health. The CDR3 nucleotides are TGTGCCACCAAATTCGACGGCGGCACAGATACGCAGTATTGT. Amino acids: CATKFDGGTDTQYC.